This TCR beta chain was sequenced for a study of shared T cell receptors in the human thymus. This CDR3 is 18 amino acids long. J lost 13 bases, V lost 4 bases, and 22 bases had no gene match. Germline assignment: CDR1 MNHEY and CDR2 SMNVEV (reference sequence). TCRdb keeps only in-frame clones here, not all; method: immunoSEQ multiplex PCR. This sample carries roughly 550,000 clones, 78% of them seen once, and the ten largest clones take roughly 0.013%. The same sample was also studied in work on human thymus T cells. In that study: Resections that were taken during corrective heart surgery supplied the thymus tissue. There appeared to be biased usage of V and J genes in thymic and blood repertoires. Related research has reported that thymic repertoires overlap highly among unrelated individuals.

Input material: thymocytes. The V call is TRBV27, the J call TRBJ2-1, with 10 bases that match TRBD2. The TCR was taken from a boy under two years old with a congenital heart defect. CDR3 amino acids: CASSYRPGASGSYAPQFF. CDR3 nucleotide sequence: TGTGCCAGCAGTTATCGTCCCGGCGCTAGCGGGAGTTATGCGCCCCAGTTCTTC.